A single sample is the source of the 26 T cell receptor beta chains below, sequenced in a study of response to subunit inactivated influenza vaccine. MiXCR, applied by TCRdb to the RT-PCR reads, yields one record per CDR3 protein. Of 560,000 or so distinct CDR3 sequences listed, 6% to 9% were seen once; the top ten hold around 13%. Sequencing was performed on PBMCs from blood, taken approximately 25 months after vaccination. All receptors come from a man between 45 and 75 years old who received an inactivated influenza vaccine.

This clonotype has ten or more counts. The chain combines TRBV7-9 with TRBJ1-1; D not resolved. CDR3 length: 15 amino acids. Germline-derived CDR1 and CDR2 are SEHNR and FQNEAQ (reference sequence). V was pared by 1 base and J by 3 bases, with 12 bases between. The CDR3 reads CASSLERAADTEAFF. For the CDR3, the DNA is TGTGCCAGCAGCTTAGAAAGGGCGGCGGACACTGAAGCTTTCTTT.

This clonotype was observed a handful of times. The chain has TRBV4-2 and TRBJ1-3; D is possibly TRBD1 (6 bases). The CDR3 is made up of 16 amino acids. Germline V lookup: CDR1 LGHNA, CDR2 YNFKEQ. Trimming pared 4 bases from V and 1 base from J, leaving 14 bases between. CDR3 in amino acids: CASSPREGGSGNTIYF. The CDR3 nucleotides read TGTGCCAGCAGCCCCCGGGAGGGGGGTTCTGGAAACACCATATATTTT.

In its sample, this clonotype was seen a few times. The rearrangement links TRBV29-1 to TRBJ1-2, with D hard to call. This CDR3 spans 13 amino acids. Trimming pared 4 bases from V and 4 bases from J, leaving 13 bases between. CDR1 is SQVTM and CDR2 is ANQGSEA in the germline V gene. The CDR3 bases are TGCAGCGTTGCCTTACGGAACTCCTATGGCTACACCTTC. It encodes CSVALRNSYGYTF.

This chain uses TRBV5-4 with TRBJ2-7; 9 nucleotides agree with TRBD1. This CDR3 is built from 14 residues. From germline, CDR1 is SGHNT and CDR2 YYREEE (reference sequence). V was pared by 3 bases and J by 6 bases, with 7 bases of the junction left unmatched. The CDR3 loop reads CASSSRDREGEQYF. The CDR3 nucleotides are TGTGCCAGCAGCTCCCGGGACAGGGAAGGCGAGCAGTACTTC.

The chain is built from TRBV12-3 or TRBV12-4 and TRBJ2-5, with TRBD2 matching 8 bases. This CDR3 has 14 residues. With 5 bases clipped from V and 2 bases from J, the junction kept 4 bases outside the gene matches. CDR3 amino acids: CASSQGLVQETQYF. CDR3 nucleotides: TGTGCCAGCAGTCAGGGACTAGTTCAAGAGACCCAGTACTTC.

V gene TRBV9 combines with J gene TRBJ2-7; TRBD1 might be the D (6 bases). The V end lost 3 bases, the J end lost 3 bases, and 16 bases lay between the germline ends. The CDR3 contains 15 residues. Germline V lookup: CDR1 SGDLS, CDR2 YYNGEE. CDR3 protein: CASSAGHGEGYEQYF. The CDR3 DNA reads TGTGCCAGCAGCGCGGGACACGGCGAGGGCTACGAGCAGTACTTC.

This clonotype appeared many times. The gene calls are TRBV6-2 or TRBV6-3 and TRBJ2-1, with D uncertain. CDR1 is MNHEY and CDR2 is SVGEGT in the germline V gene. The CDR3 runs 13 residues. The ends were cut back, 5 bases at V and 10 bases at J, with 15 bases in the middle. CDR3 amino acids: CASSLVWVGEQFF. Written as DNA, the CDR3 is TGTGCCAGCAGTCTCGTTTGGGTAGGGGAGCAGTTCTTC.

The CDR3, as DNA: TGTGCCAGCTCACTAGCGGGAGGAGGCAGCTCCTACAATGAGCAGTTCTTC. Protein product: CASSLAGGGSSYNEQFF. V and J are TRBV18 and TRBJ2-1; 10 positions agree with TRBD2. There are 17 residues in the CDR3. CDR1 is KGHSH, CDR2 LQKENI, per germline. V lost 4 bases and J lost 0; bases outside the gene matches: 6.

This clonotype was detected a few times. The genes are TRBV5-1 and TRBJ2-1, with 14 nucleotides matching TRBD2. V shed 4 bases, J shed 3 bases, and the junction held 9 bases outside the gene matches. CDR1 is SGHRS and CDR2 is YFSETQ in the germline V gene. The CDR3 spans 18 residues. The CDR3 reads CASSRGLAGVYDYNEQFF. In DNA, the CDR3 is TGCGCCAGCAGCCGGGGACTAGCGGGAGTTTATGACTACAATGAGCAGTTCTTC.

In this sample, this clonotype turned up a few times. The chain is built from TRBV20-1 and TRBJ2-1, with 15 bases identical to TRBD2. V was pared by 4 bases and J by 4 bases, with 11 bases of the junction left unmatched. The V gene's germline CDR1 is DFQATT and CDR2 SNEGSKA (reference sequence). CDR3 size: 18 residues. CDR3 region: CSANSPGLAGGAYNEQFF. CDR3 DNA: TGCAGTGCTAACTCCCCGGGACTAGCGGGGGGCGCATACAATGAGCAGTTCTTC.

This chain uses TRBV4-2 with TRBJ2-3; D remains ambiguous. CDR1 and CDR2 (germline): LGHNA, YNFKEQ. This CDR3 has 14 amino acids. The V and J ends lost 0 bases and 2 bases respectively, with 6 bases between them. The CDR3 sequence is CASSQDVFTDTQYF. CDR3 bases: TGTGCCAGCAGCCAAGATGTCTTCACAGATACGCAGTATTTT.

The chain is built from TRBV7-9 and TRBJ1-1, with D uncertain. This CDR3 has 16 residues. The V end was cut by 0 bases, the J end by 1 base, with 12 bases between. In germline, CDR1 is SEHNR, CDR2 FQNEAQ (reference sequence). As DNA, the CDR3 is TGTGCCAGCAGCTTAGCGCTTTCAGTTAGGAACACTGAAGCTTTCTTT. Protein: CASSLALSVRNTEAFF.

This clonotype was picked up a small number of times. The chain links TRBV7-2 to TRBJ2-3; D gene uncertain. CDR1 SGHTA and CDR2 FQGNSA come from the germline V gene. V lost 1 base to trimming and J lost 2 bases, with 7 bases between them. CDR3 length: 14 residues. Here the CDR3 reads CASSLVRATDTQYF. Here the CDR3 DNA reads TGTGCCAGCAGCTTAGTACGAGCCACAGATACGCAGTATTTT. The full variable domain, rest sourced from reference TRBV7-2 and TRBJ2-3, is GAGVSQSPSNKVTEKGKDVELRCDPISGHTALYWYRQSLGQGLEFLIYFQGNSAPDKSGLPSDRFSAERTGGSVSTLTIQRTQQEDSAVYLCASSLVRATDTQYFGPGTRLTVL.

The rearrangement joins TRBV20-1 to TRBJ1-4; perhaps TRBD1 as D (5 bases). Germline CDR1 DFQATT, CDR2 SNEGSKA (reference sequence). V gave up 1 base and J gave up 7 bases, with 10 bases separating them. The CDR3 length is 13 residues. Here the CDR3 reads CSARGPGLEKLFF. The CDR3 nucleotides read TGCAGTGCTAGAGGTCCGGGACTTGAAAAACTGTTTTTT.

A note on this clonotype: A junction boundary mismatches the germline segment, possibly from a read error. This chain connects TRBV7-9 to TRBJ2-7, with 12 nucleotides matching TRBD1. In germline, CDR1 is SEHNR, CDR2 FQNEAQ (reference sequence). CDR3 length equals 16 residues. CDR3 residues: CASSRRDRGLTYEQHF. The CDR3, as DNA: TGTGCCAGCAGCCGACGGGACAGGGGGCTCACCTACGAGCAGCACTTC.

This clonotype was found once. This sequence may be a read error, since a much larger clone differs from it by one base. CDR3 residues: CSVGTGITGTDTQYF. CDR3 in DNA: TGCAGCGTTGGGACCGGGATTACTGGCACAGATACGCAGTATTTT. The chain links TRBV29-1 to TRBJ2-3, with D possibly being TRBD2 (5 bases). V shed 4 bases and J shed 1 base, with 15 bases lying between them. The CDR3 extends over 15 amino acids. Germline CDR1 is SQVTM and CDR2 is ANQGSEA.

J is TRBJ2-2 and V is TRBV5-1; either TRBD1 or TRBD2 may supply D (5 bases each). Trimming took 4 bases from V and 5 from J, leaving 18 bases between them. The CDR3 consists of 16 residues. Germline V CDR1 and CDR2: SGHRS, YFSETQ. The CDR3 DNA sequence: TGCGCCAGCAGCACGCCGAGGGGCGCCGGGACCGGGGAGCTGTTTTTT. Its protein product is CASSTPRGAGTGELFF.

This clonotype has at least ten counts. This sequence joins TRBV6-6 and TRBJ2-5; 8 nucleotides line up with TRBD1. The CDR3 covers 13 residues. Germline values: CDR1 MNHNY, CDR2 SVGAGI (reference sequence). The junction had 3 bases not matched to a gene; V was cut back by 7 bases and J by 2 bases. The CDR3 sequence: CASKGQGQETQYF. CDR3 in DNA: TGTGCCAGCAAAGGACAGGGTCAAGAGACCCAGTACTTC.

This clonotype was observed a handful of times. The rearrangement joins TRBV2 to TRBJ1-1; D might be TRBD1 (5 bases). This CDR3 comprises 15 residues. Germline V gene lookup returns CDR1 SNHLY and CDR2 FYNNEI. Trimming stripped 7 bases from V and 0 bases from J, with 15 bases between. CDR3 in DNA: TGTGCCAGCATCCATAACCAGGGAGTGAACACTGAAGCTTTCTTT. Translation gives CASIHNQGVNTEAFF.

This clonotype was counted ten times or more. The junction departs from germline at one end; a sequencing error may be responsible. The genes are TRBV9 and TRBJ2-1; 13 positions agree with TRBD2. Germline V lookup: CDR1 SGDLS, CDR2 YYNGEE. The length of the CDR3 is 16 residues. The CDR3 sequence is CASSPRTSGSYNEQFF. CDR3 bases: TGCGCCAGCAGCCCCCGGACTAGCGGGAGCTACAATGAGCAGTTCTTC.

This clonotype was counted only a few times. This sequence joins TRBV3-1 and TRBJ2-1; the D is unclear. CDR1 and CDR2 (germline): LGHDT, YNNKEL (reference sequence). Trimming cost V 4 bases and J 6 bases, with 10 bases left between them. The CDR3 length is 13 residues. In nucleotides, the CDR3 is TGTGCCAGCAGCCGAGGTGCTCGCAATGAGCAGTTCTTC. Its protein product is CASSRGARNEQFF.

This clonotype was counted at least ten times. The J gene is TRBJ1-2, the V gene TRBV6-1, with 10 nucleotides matching TRBD1. Germline CDR1 is MNHNS and CDR2 is SASEGT. The CDR3 loop spans 14 amino acids. V dropped 4 bases and J dropped 7; count of bases not matched to a gene: 6. For the CDR3, the DNA is TGTGCCAGCAGTGCCGTCGGGACAGGGGTTGGCTACACCTTC. Protein: CASSAVGTGVGYTF.

The chain couples TRBV3-1 to TRBJ1-2; D might be TRBD1 (6 bases). The V end was cut by 5 bases, the J end by 8 bases, with 15 bases between. From germline, CDR1 is LGHDT and CDR2 YNNKEL (reference sequence). This CDR3 is 13 amino acids long. The chain's CDR3 is CASSDGPRGGYTF. The CDR3 DNA follows: TGTGCCAGCAGCGACGGTCCCAGGGGAGGCTACACCTTC.

This clonotype was picked up a small number of times. The CDR3 loop reads CASSSGGRTEAFF. Written as DNA, the CDR3 is TGTGCCAGCAGTTCAGGGGGACGCACTGAAGCTTTCTTT. The chain carries TRBV27 and TRBJ1-1; 7 bases agree with TRBD1. The CDR3 is 13 residues long. Looked up from germline, CDR1 is MNHEY and CDR2 is SMNVEV (reference sequence). Trimming cost V 4 bases and J 4 bases; bases outside gene matches: 3.

This sequence joins TRBV7-2 and TRBJ1-4; D call uncertain. Trimming removed 0 bases from V and 8 bases from J, with 10 bases in between. Germline loops: CDR1 SGHTA, CDR2 FQGNSA. This CDR3 has 14 residues. The CDR3 here is CASSLAGSAEKLFF. The CDR3 bases are TGTGCCAGCAGCTTAGCCGGGTCGGCGGAAAAACTGTTTTTT.

The chain uses TRBV27 and TRBJ2-1, with 8 nucleotides matching TRBD2. The germline CDR1 and CDR2 sequences are MNHEY and SMNVEV (reference sequence). This CDR3 is built from 15 residues. V dropped 3 bases and J dropped 6; count of bases not matched to a gene: 7. The chain's CDR3 is CASSLASGPGNEQFF. The CDR3 region has the DNA TGTGCCAGCAGTTTGGCTAGCGGGCCTGGCAATGAGCAGTTCTTC.